The 11 T cell receptor beta chains below were found in one sample sequenced in a study of PD-L1 blockade in urothelial cancer (dated by TCRdb to 2016 to 2017). To prepare the library, the immunoSEQ multiplex PCR assay was applied. In its TCRdb copy, this immuneACCESS table keeps in-frame sequences only and misses some clones. Where compared with another copy, unresolved V genes explain less than half of these, and the others have no known cause. The sample table lists fewer than 35,000 clones, around 75% of them with a count of one. The leading ten clones occupy approximately 2.2% of the sample. This specimen was PBMCs, taken around atezolizumab (anti-PD-L1) treatment. The receptor set was obtained from a man aged 50-59 years with urothelial cancer.

The chain uses TRBV5-4 and TRBJ2-7, with 10 bases lining up with TRBD1. The V gene end was trimmed by 0 bases and the J gene end by 7 bases; junction bases not matched to a gene: 4. The CDR3 extends over 14 amino acids. Germline CDR1 is SGHNT and CDR2 is YYREEE (reference sequence). CDR3 nucleotides: TGTGCCAGCAGCTTGGGGGACAGGGGTGAAGAGCAGTACGTC. Protein: CASSLGDRGEEQYV.

The count of this clone is one. This chain links TRBV6-6 with TRBJ1-5; the D gene is possibly TRBD1 (5 bases). Germline V gene lookup returns CDR1 MNHNY and CDR2 SVGAGI (reference sequence). CDR3 size: 15 residues. The ends were cut back, 1 base at V and 2 bases at J, with 9 bases in the middle. CDR3 residues: CASSYLGVGNQPQHF. CDR3 DNA sequence: TGTGCCAGCAGTTACTTAGGGGTAGGCAATCAGCCCCAGCATTTT.

The chain recombines TRBV19 with TRBJ1-5; 7 nucleotides line up with TRBD1. The CDR3 is 16 residues long. Unmatched junction bases numbered 11, after V lost 7 bases and J lost 2 bases. Germline V gene data show CDR1 as LNHDA and CDR2 as SQIVND (reference sequence). CDR3 amino acids: CASIPLDRVGNQPQHF. CDR3 in DNA: TGTGCCAGTATCCCCCTCGACAGGGTTGGCAATCAGCCCCAGCATTTT.

This clone was seen only a few times. V usage is TRBV4-2 and J usage is TRBJ2-1, with a weak D call TRBD2 (7 bases). CDR1 and CDR2 (germline): LGHNA, YNFKEQ. V gave up 0 bases and J gave up 7 bases, with 13 bases separating them. This CDR3 has 15 residues. The CDR3 region has the DNA TGTGCCAGCAGCCAAGAGAGGGGGGGGATAAATGAGCAGTTCTTC. Translating gives CASSQERGGINEQFF.

The CDR3 reads CASSQPGTGAGEQYV. The CDR3, as DNA: TGTGCCAGCAGCCAGCCCGGGACAGGGGCGGGCGAGCAGTACGTC. The chain recombines TRBV28 with TRBJ2-7; 10 positions agree with TRBD1. The ends lost 6 bases at V and 6 bases at J; junction bases unmatched: 11. The CDR3 contains 15 residues. The germline V gene has CDR1 MDHEN and CDR2 SYDVKM.

The rearrangement links TRBV5-1 to TRBJ2-1; 9 bases line up with TRBD2. Germline CDR1 reads SGHRS; CDR2 reads YFSETQ. Trimming at V came to 1 base and at J to 4 bases, leaving 6 bases not matched to a gene. CDR3 length: 16 amino acids. The CDR3 loop is CASSLFSSGTYNEQFF. The CDR3 DNA is TGCGCCAGCAGCTTGTTTTCTAGCGGGACGTACAATGAGCAGTTCTTC.

This chain joins TRBV18 and TRBJ1-1; D possibly corresponds to TRBD1 (6 bases). V gave up 3 bases and J gave up 1 base, with 18 bases separating them. Germline assignment: CDR1 KGHSH and CDR2 LQKENI. The CDR3 consists of 17 residues. The CDR3 protein is CASSPPTGIGGNTEAFF. The DNA of the CDR3 is TGTGCCAGCTCACCCCCCACAGGGATAGGAGGGAACACTGAAGCTTTCTTT.

V is TRBV2 and J is TRBJ2-1, with a tentative D call TRBD1 (5 bases). The CDR3 loop spans 15 amino acids. V gave up 5 bases and J gave up 0 bases, with 11 bases separating them. The germline CDR1 and CDR2 sequences are SNHLY and FYNNEI. The CDR3 is CASSMDKSSYNEQFF. DNA of the CDR3: TGTGCCAGCAGTATGGACAAGAGCTCCTACAATGAGCAGTTCTTC.

This sequence joins TRBV27 and TRBJ2-4; no clear D gene. In germline, CDR1 is MNHEY, CDR2 SMNVEV (reference sequence). CDR3 length: 15 amino acids. Trimming cost V 2 bases and J 0 bases, with 8 bases left between them. Written as DNA, the CDR3 is TGTGCCAGCAGTTTAGGAGCTCTAGCCAAAAACATTCAGTACTTC. This sequence encodes CASSLGALAKNIQYF.

The chain uses TRBV28 and TRBJ1-1; D is uncertain. This CDR3 is built from 13 residues. V was trimmed by 6 bases and J by 5 bases, leaving 13 bases between them. Germline values: CDR1 MDHEN, CDR2 SYDVKM. CDR3 sequence reads: CASSLVGRTEAFF. DNA of the CDR3: TGTGCCAGCAGCCTAGTGGGGAGGACTGAAGCTTTCTTT.

The genes are TRBV5-4 and TRBJ2-1, with a tentative D call TRBD2 (7 bases). Trimming shortened V by 4 bases and J by 4 bases, and 21 bases separated the two germline ends. Germline lookup yields CDR1 SGHNT and CDR2 YYREEE (reference sequence). The CDR3 is 17 amino acids. CDR3 residues: CASSLLLAAGAYNEQFF. The CDR3, as DNA: TGTGCCAGCAGCCTACTCCTCGCCGCGGGGGCTTACAATGAGCAGTTCTTC.